The 5 T cell receptor beta chains below come from one sample, sequenced in a study of early T cells in non-severe SARS-CoV-2 infection. Each CDR3 protein is one row after TCRdb ran MiXCR on the 5' RACE reads. The sample holds 60,000 to 75,000 distinct CDR3 sequences, approximately 12% seen once. Sequenced material: whole blood. The receptors stem from an adult who was a healthcare worker with PCR-confirmed SARS-CoV-2 infection or an uninfected control (not recorded which).

This clonotype was counted a few times. The rearrangement joins TRBV7-2 to TRBJ1-5; D is undetermined. The CDR3 is made up of 15 amino acids. Trimming left V 2 bases short and J 4 bases short, with 12 bases between. CDR1 is SGHTA and CDR2 is FQGNSA in the germline V gene. The CDR3 DNA follows: TGTGCCAGCAGCTTAATGGGTCCAGGTAATCAGCCCCAGCATTTT. It is translated as CASSLMGPGNQPQHF.

The chain combines TRBV18 with TRBJ2-1; D not certain. Germline V gives CDR1 KGHSH, CDR2 LQKENI. Trimming took 2 bases from V and 7 from J, leaving 3 bases between them. This CDR3 is 11 amino acids long. CDR3: CASSPGNEQFF. The CDR3 DNA sequence: TGTGCCAGCTCACCAGGTAATGAGCAGTTCTTC.

The sample holds a few counts of this clonotype. The genes are TRBV7-6 and TRBJ2-7; 8 bases match TRBD2. This CDR3 has 17 amino acids. Per the germline V gene, CDR1 is SGHVS and CDR2 is FNYEAQ. Trimming removed 5 bases from V and 5 bases from J; junction bases left unmatched: 17. CDR3 nucleotides: TGTGCCAGCAGCCGTAGCGGGACTCTATGGGGTAGTGACGAGCAGTACTTC. Protein product: CASSRSGTLWGSDEQYF.

This clonotype appeared many times. V gene TRBV20-1 combines with J gene TRBJ1-5, with D unclear. This CDR3 region has 13 residues. The germline CDR1 and CDR2 sequences are DFQATT and SNEGSKA (reference sequence). Trimming stripped 3 bases from V and 11 bases from J, with 17 bases between. The CDR3 spells CSARGGSDSAQHF. The CDR3 nucleotides are TGCAGTGCTAGGGGCGGCTCTGACTCAGCCCAGCATTTT.

V and J are TRBV5-5 and TRBJ2-3; TRBD2 matches at 13 bases. From germline, CDR1 is SGHKS and CDR2 YYEKEE (reference sequence). After removal of 5 bases from V and 6 bases from J, the junction contained 9 bases not matched to a gene. The CDR3 length is 16 residues. The CDR3 sequence: CASSRTSGREADTQYF. The CDR3 DNA reads as TGTGCCAGCAGTAGGACTAGCGGGAGAGAGGCGGATACGCAGTATTTT.